This T cell receptor beta chain was observed in a study of blood T cell repertoires in COVID-19. V shed 3 bases and J shed 6 bases, with 16 bases lying between them. In germline, CDR1 is SGDLS, CDR2 YYNGEE. CDR3 length: 16 amino acids. Assay used: immunoSEQ multiplex PCR; TCRdb lists only in-frame clones, some missing. The sample lists 340,000 or so clones; about 86% were seen once. The J gene is TRBJ1-6, the V gene TRBV9; D may be TRBD1 (6 bases). Sequencing was carried out using PBMCs or T cells enriched from blood (not recorded which). This receptor was taken from a woman in her thirties or forties with acute COVID-19. The CDR3 sequence: CASSADSRASNSPLHF. The CDR3 DNA reads TGTGCCAGCAGCGCGGACAGCCGGGCAAGTAATTCACCCCTCCACTTT.